The sequence of this TCR beta chain was determined in a study of blood T cell repertoires in COVID-19. Overall study: Samples came from the United States, Italy and Spain, spanning acute and convalescent COVID-19.

The cohort comprised adults aged about 18 to 100 years residing in approximately 25 US areas. Participant reports of clinical history set cohort assignment. Cohort 3 donors counted as recovered after two negative PCRs, clearance, or resolved symptoms. Trimming removed 7 bases from V and 6 bases from J, with 9 bases in between. Germline CDR1 reads SNHLY; CDR2 reads FYNNEI. The CDR3 is 11 residues long. The protocol was immunoSEQ multiplex PCR, while the TCRdb copy is restricted to in-frame clones and leaves out a portion. The sample has some 320,000 clones; 70% to 90% are singletons. The receptor was derived from a woman aged 25 to 45 who had recovered from COVID-19. The chain combines TRBV2 with TRBJ1-1, with a weak D call TRBD1 (5 bases). The sequenced sample was PBMCs or T cells enriched from blood (not recorded which). CDR3 in DNA: TGTGCCAGCAACGCAGGGCCTGAAGCTTTCTTT. It codes for CASNAGPEAFF. Based on the CDR3 plus reference TRBV2 and TRBJ1-1, the full variable domain is EPEVTQTPSHQVTQMGQEVILRCVPISNHLYFYWYRQILGQKVEFLVSFYNNEISEKSEIFDDQFSVERPDGSNFTLKIRSTKLEDSAMYFCASNAGPEAFFGQGTRLTVV.